This TCR beta chain was captured in a study of shared clonotypes between healthy human individuals. Study-wide results and caveats: Donor clonotype sharing was expected to depend on sequencing depth.

In regard to this clone: Its cognate antigen is unknown.

Genomic DNA of each subset was evenly split across several immunoSEQ plates. Sequencing used immunoSEQ multiplex PCR; TCRdb keeps in-frame clones, though not all of them. The sample gives some 2,500,000 clones, around 92% of which show up once; roughly 0.34% is in the top ten. The CDR3 consists of 14 residues. Germline V lookup: CDR1 SGHRS, CDR2 YFSETQ. The ends were cut back, 3 bases at V and 2 bases at J, with 11 bases in the middle. The receptor comes from a man aged 18-30 years in good health. Some clones in this sample may be carry-over from other donors' samples. The sample comprised naive CD4+ T cells from PBMCs. Subset specified: CD45RA+ positively selected. This chain connects TRBV5-1 to TRBJ1-1, with D possibly TRBD1 on 5 matching bases. The CDR3 coding sequence is TGCGCCAGCAGCTCCTCCGGACATAACACTGAAGCTTTCTTT. Translation gives CASSSSGHNTEAFF.